This is a list of T cell receptor beta chains from one sample in a study of vaccination and CD4 T cells after COVID-19. These receptors' targets are unknown. From the PCR reads, TCRdb called clonotypes with MiXCR, one entry per CDR3 protein. The sample has about 16,000 distinct CDR3 sequences, roughly 56% seen once; the top ten hold approximately 9.9%. Sample: CD4+ T cells from blood, cultured in vitro. Receptors originate from a human donor who had recovered from COVID-19. Each CDR3 is given with its conserved first and last residue. Fields, in order: clone size, V gene, J gene, D gene, CDR3 protein, CDR3 DNA. D genes are given only for firm matches. Clone size is not always given. Where it is, it says once, few, many or a class for expanded clones.

clone_size: .
v_call: TRBV7-8
j_call: TRBJ2-3
d_call: TRBD1
cdr3_aa: CASSFQGQFTDTQYF
cdr3_nt: TGTGCCAGCAGCTTTCAGGGACAGTTCACAGATACGCAGTATTTT

clone_size: .
v_call: TRBV15
j_call: TRBJ1-5
d_call: .
cdr3_aa: CATSRDEEVQPQHF
cdr3_nt: TGTGCCACCAGCAGAGATGAGGAGGTTCAGCCCCAGCATTTT

clone_size: .
v_call: TRBV7-8
j_call: TRBJ2-1
d_call: TRBD2
cdr3_aa: CASSLGSGRAREQFF
cdr3_nt: TGTGCCAGCAGCTTAGGTAGCGGGAGGGCCCGGGAGCAGTTCTTC

clone_size: .
v_call: TRBV5-1
j_call: TRBJ2-3
d_call: .
cdr3_aa: CASSSSKDSLYTDTQYF
cdr3_nt: TGCGCCAGCAGCTCCTCCAAGGACAGCCTCTATACGGATACGCAGTATTTT

clone_size: .
v_call: TRBV5-1
j_call: TRBJ1-5
d_call: TRBD1
cdr3_aa: CASSAGTENQPQHF
cdr3_nt: TGCGCCAGCAGCGCCGGGACAGAGAATCAGCCCCAGCATTTT

clone_size: .
v_call: TRBV15
j_call: TRBJ2-2
d_call: TRBD1
cdr3_aa: CATSREGQGDTGELFF
cdr3_nt: TGTGCCACCAGCAGGGAGGGACAGGGGGACACCGGGGAGCTGTTTTTT

clone_size: few
v_call: TRBV20-1
j_call: TRBJ1-6
d_call: TRBD1
cdr3_aa: CSATSQGLSYNSPLHF
cdr3_nt: TGCAGTGCGACCTCACAGGGGCTGTCCTATAATTCACCCCTCCACTTT

clone_size: .
v_call: TRBV7-9
j_call: TRBJ1-5
d_call: .
cdr3_aa: CASSSSGGGVQPQHF
cdr3_nt: TGTGCCAGCAGCTCCAGTGGGGGGGGCGTTCAGCCCCAGCATTTT

clone_size: .
v_call: TRBV5-5
j_call: TRBJ1-2
d_call: .
cdr3_aa: CASSSGYVYGYTF
cdr3_nt: TGTGCCAGCAGTTCAGGGTACGTCTATGGCTACACCTTC

clone_size: few
v_call: TRBV29-1
j_call: TRBJ2-5
d_call: TRBD1
cdr3_aa: CSLRQGAGETQYF
cdr3_nt: TGCAGCCTACGACAGGGGGCGGGAGAGACCCAGTACTTC

clone_size: once
v_call: TRBV2
j_call: TRBJ2-2
d_call: .
cdr3_aa: CASRGRGTGELFF
cdr3_nt: TGTGCCAGCAGGGGCCGCGGCACCGGGGAGCTGTTTTTT

clone_size: .
v_call: TRBV2
j_call: TRBJ1-5
d_call: .
cdr3_aa: CASSEARGTGSNQPQHF
cdr3_nt: TGTGCCAGCAGTGAAGCGAGGGGGACGGGGAGCAATCAGCCCCAGCATTTT

clone_size: .
v_call: TRBV7-8
j_call: TRBJ1-5
d_call: .
cdr3_aa: CASSQVTDNQPQHF
cdr3_nt: TGTGCCAGCAGCCAGGTAACAGACAATCAGCCCCAGCATTTT

clone_size: .
v_call: TRBV24-1
j_call: TRBJ1-1
d_call: .
cdr3_aa: CATSDHVNTEAFF
cdr3_nt: TGTGCCACCAGTGATCACGTGAACACTGAAGCTTTCTTT

clone_size: .
v_call: TRBV7-9
j_call: TRBJ2-3
d_call: .
cdr3_aa: CASSQGRSTDTQYF
cdr3_nt: TGTGCCAGCAGCCAGGGGAGGAGCACAGATACGCAGTATTTT

clone_size: .
v_call: TRBV20-1
j_call: TRBJ2-7
d_call: TRBD2
cdr3_aa: CSARGSAGGGEQYF
cdr3_nt: TGCAGTGCTAGAGGCTCAGCGGGAGGGGGCGAGCAGTACTTC

clone_size: .
v_call: TRBV7-3
j_call: TRBJ1-5
d_call: .
cdr3_aa: CASSLNPRNQPQHF
cdr3_nt: TGTGCCAGCAGCTTAAACCCTCGCAATCAGCCCCAGCATTTT

clone_size: .
v_call: TRBV19
j_call: TRBJ1-2
d_call: .
cdr3_aa: CASSTPIRRDYTF
cdr3_nt: TGTGCCAGTAGTACCCCTATTAGGCGGGACTACACCTTC

clone_size: few
v_call: TRBV30
j_call: TRBJ1-1
d_call: TRBD1
cdr3_aa: CAWGRIRQGGNTEAFF
cdr3_nt: TGTGCCTGGGGGAGAATACGCCAGGGGGGAAACACTGAAGCTTTCTTT

clone_size: .
v_call: TRBV7-9
j_call: TRBJ1-2
d_call: .
cdr3_aa: CASSPPRLGGYTF
cdr3_nt: TGTGCCAGCAGCCCACCCCGGTTAGGGGGCTACACCTTC

clone_size: few
v_call: TRBV28
j_call: TRBJ1-1
d_call: TRBD1
cdr3_aa: CASSLGDRGLVF
cdr3_nt: TGTGCCAGCAGTTTAGGGGACAGGGGGCTAGTCTTT

clone_size: .
v_call: TRBV7-9
j_call: TRBJ1-1
d_call: .
cdr3_aa: CASSPTDKSTEAFF
cdr3_nt: TGTGCCAGCAGCCCGACAGATAAGAGCACTGAAGCTTTCTTT

clone_size: .
v_call: TRBV28
j_call: TRBJ1-3
d_call: .
cdr3_aa: CASSSVWAGSGNTIYF
cdr3_nt: TGTGCCAGCAGTTCCGTCTGGGCAGGCTCTGGAAACACCATATATTTT

clone_size: .
v_call: TRBV28
j_call: TRBJ1-1
d_call: .
cdr3_aa: CASRTRDTEAFF
cdr3_nt: TGTGCCAGCAGAACCCGGGACACTGAAGCTTTCTTT

clone_size: .
v_call: TRBV20-1
j_call: TRBJ2-1
d_call: TRBD2
cdr3_aa: CSARNPGLAIDEQFF
cdr3_nt: TGCAGTGCTAGAAATCCGGGACTAGCCATCGATGAGCAGTTCTTC

clone_size: .
v_call: TRBV11-2
j_call: TRBJ2-1
d_call: .
cdr3_aa: CASSLMRTTYNEQFF
cdr3_nt: TGTGCCAGCAGCTTAATGAGGACTACCTACAATGAGCAGTTCTTC

clone_size: .
v_call: TRBV10-2
j_call: TRBJ1-6
d_call: TRBD1
cdr3_aa: CASSEGQGNNSPLHF
cdr3_nt: TGCGCCAGCAGTGAGGGACAGGGGAACAATTCACCCCTCCACTTT

clone_size: .
v_call: TRBV20-1
j_call: TRBJ2-1
d_call: TRBD2
cdr3_aa: CSASLAGLSYNEQFF
cdr3_nt: TGCAGTGCTAGTTTAGCGGGCCTCTCCTACAATGAGCAGTTCTTC

clone_size: .
v_call: TRBV4-1
j_call: TRBJ2-1
d_call: TRBD2
cdr3_aa: CASSASTSGRGYEQFF
cdr3_nt: TGCGCCAGCAGCGCCTCGACTAGCGGGAGAGGGTATGAGCAGTTCTTC